This section outlines one T cell receptor beta chain sequence together with its context. Per the germline V gene, CDR1 is MNHEY and CDR2 is SVGAGI. V was clipped by 5 bases and J by 5 bases, with 19 bases between them. The CDR3 sequence is 15 residues long. The data derive from a study of beta chain features in type 1 diabetes. Of the isolated RNA, all was reverse transcribed, and so the sequenced material was expressed TCRB transcripts. Generated by immunoSEQ multiplex PCR, the TCRdb table keeps only in-frame clones and is missing some. The table has hundreds of thousands of clones, 7.5% to 10% seen once; the top ten hold just under 0.035%.

This rearrangement joins TRBV6-5 to TRBJ2-7; possibly TRBD1 for D (6 bases). Sequencing input: naive CD4+ T cells from blood. This receptor was taken from a woman under 30 in good health. The CDR3 region is CASSPWTVGADEQYF. CDR3 DNA: TGTGCCAGCAGTCCTTGGACAGTGGGAGCTGACGAGCAGTACTTC.